The sequence of this T cell receptor beta chain was determined in a study of OX40 agonist ivuxolimab in advanced cancers. This table comes from immunoSEQ multiplex PCR, and its TCRdb copy is limited to in-frame clones, with some not included. The repertoire holds 48,000 or so clones, with about 93% as singletons. Germline CDR1 is MNHNS and CDR2 is SASEGT. This CDR3 contains 13 residues. Trimming shortened V by 6 bases and J by 0 bases, and 8 bases separated the two germline ends. This receptor was taken from an adult with an advanced solid tumor such as melanoma, head and neck, liver or kidney cancer. The sequencing here drew on CD4+ or CD8+ T cells sorted from blood, taken in a trial of the OX40 agonist ivuxolimab. The chain employs TRBV6-1 and TRBJ1-1; unclear D gene. The CDR3 loop reads CASRRTVNTEAFF. CDR3 DNA sequence: TGTGCCAGCAGGAGGACGGTGAACACTGAAGCTTTCTTT.